What follows is one TCR beta chain and its context. As yet, its antigen is unknown. The data stem from a study of cytomegalovirus exposure and HLA in healthy donors. Across the whole study: Unique TCRs numbering some 80 million, obtained from HLA-typed donors, made up an early data release. Study-level points and caveats: One variant, a missense change in DCLRE1C, was linked in a later analysis to TCR beta V- and J-gene trimming.

V lost 3 bases and J 4 bases, leaving 13 bases between the germline ends. The CDR3 totals 15 residues. Germline CDR1 is MNHEY and CDR2 is SMNVEV (reference sequence). The PCR contained 60 Vbeta and 13 Jbeta primers. This table comes from immunoSEQ multiplex PCR, and its TCRdb copy is limited to in-frame clones, with some not included. The table shows 150,000 to 200,000 clones, with roughly 77% occurring only once. This chain links TRBV27 with TRBJ1-3; D gene unclear. The receptor comes from a man between 18 and 29 years old in good health and CMV-seropositive. Source material: PBMCs. The CDR3 coding sequence is TGTGCCAGCAGTTTTCGGGGAGTTAAAGGAAACACCATATATTTT. As protein: CASSFRGVKGNTIYF.